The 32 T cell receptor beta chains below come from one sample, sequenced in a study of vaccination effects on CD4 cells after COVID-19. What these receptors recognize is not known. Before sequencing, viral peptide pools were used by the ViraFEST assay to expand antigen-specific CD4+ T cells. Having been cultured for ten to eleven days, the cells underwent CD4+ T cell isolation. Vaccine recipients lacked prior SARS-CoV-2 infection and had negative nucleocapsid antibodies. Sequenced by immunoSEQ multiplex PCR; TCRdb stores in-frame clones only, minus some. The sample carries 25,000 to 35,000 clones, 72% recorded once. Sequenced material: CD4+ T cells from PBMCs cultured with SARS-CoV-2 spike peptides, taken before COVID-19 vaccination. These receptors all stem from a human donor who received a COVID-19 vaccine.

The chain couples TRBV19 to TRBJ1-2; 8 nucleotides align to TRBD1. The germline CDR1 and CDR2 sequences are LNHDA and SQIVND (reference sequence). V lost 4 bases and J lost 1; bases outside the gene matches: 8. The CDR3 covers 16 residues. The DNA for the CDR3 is TGTGCCAGTAGTAGGGACAGGCTTATACGTAACTATGGCTACACCTTC. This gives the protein CASSRDRLIRNYGYTF.

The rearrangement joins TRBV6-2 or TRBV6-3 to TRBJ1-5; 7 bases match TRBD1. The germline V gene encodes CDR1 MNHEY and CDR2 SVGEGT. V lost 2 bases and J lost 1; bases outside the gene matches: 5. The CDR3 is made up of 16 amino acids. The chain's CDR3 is CASSYPKGASNQPQHF. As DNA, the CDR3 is TGTGCCAGCAGTTACCCAAAGGGGGCGAGCAATCAGCCCCAGCATTTT.

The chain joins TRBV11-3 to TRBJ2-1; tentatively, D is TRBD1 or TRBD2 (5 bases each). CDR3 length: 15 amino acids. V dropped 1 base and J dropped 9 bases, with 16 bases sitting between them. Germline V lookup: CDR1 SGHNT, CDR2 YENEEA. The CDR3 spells CASSLGLLEQGEQFF. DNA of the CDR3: TGTGCCAGCAGCTTAGGCTTACTAGAGCAGGGTGAGCAGTTCTTC.

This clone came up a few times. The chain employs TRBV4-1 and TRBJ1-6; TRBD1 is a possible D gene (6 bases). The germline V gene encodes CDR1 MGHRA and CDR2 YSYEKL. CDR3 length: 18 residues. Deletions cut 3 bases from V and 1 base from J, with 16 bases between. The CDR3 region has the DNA TGCGCCAGCAGCCAGTTAGGACAGTCCAGGTCCTATAATTCACCCCTCCACTTT. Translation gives CASSQLGQSRSYNSPLHF.

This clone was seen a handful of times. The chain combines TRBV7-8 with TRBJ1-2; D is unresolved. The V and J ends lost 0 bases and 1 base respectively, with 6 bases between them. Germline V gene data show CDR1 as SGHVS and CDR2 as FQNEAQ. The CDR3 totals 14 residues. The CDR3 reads CASSLAGNNYGYTF. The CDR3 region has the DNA TGTGCCAGCAGCTTAGCCGGCAATAACTATGGCTACACCTTC.

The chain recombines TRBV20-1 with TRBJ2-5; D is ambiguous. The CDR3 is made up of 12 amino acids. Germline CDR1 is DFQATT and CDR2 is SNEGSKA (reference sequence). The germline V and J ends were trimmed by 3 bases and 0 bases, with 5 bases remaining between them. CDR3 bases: TGCAGTGCTAGTGTCAACCAAGAGACCCAGTACTTC. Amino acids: CSASVNQETQYF.

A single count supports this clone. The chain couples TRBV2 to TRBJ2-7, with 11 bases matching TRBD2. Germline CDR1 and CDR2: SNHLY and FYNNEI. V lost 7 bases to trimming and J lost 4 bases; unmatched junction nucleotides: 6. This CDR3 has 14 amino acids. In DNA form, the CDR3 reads TGTGCCAGCATCGAGGGACTAGCGGCTTACGAGCAGTACTTC. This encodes CASIEGLAAYEQYF.

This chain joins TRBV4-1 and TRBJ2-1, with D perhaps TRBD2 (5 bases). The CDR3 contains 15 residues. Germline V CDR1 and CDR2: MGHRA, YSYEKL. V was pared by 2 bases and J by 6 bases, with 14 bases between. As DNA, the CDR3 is TGCGCCAGCAGCCAATTAGGGAGCAGCGTCAATGAGCAGTTCTTC. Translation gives CASSQLGSSVNEQFF.

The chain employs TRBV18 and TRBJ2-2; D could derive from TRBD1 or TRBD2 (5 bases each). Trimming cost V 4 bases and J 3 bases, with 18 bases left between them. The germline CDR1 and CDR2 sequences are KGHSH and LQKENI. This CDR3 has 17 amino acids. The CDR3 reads CASSLEGTARYTGELFF. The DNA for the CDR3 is TGTGCCAGCTCACTAGAAGGGACCGCAAGATACACCGGGGAGCTGTTTTTT.

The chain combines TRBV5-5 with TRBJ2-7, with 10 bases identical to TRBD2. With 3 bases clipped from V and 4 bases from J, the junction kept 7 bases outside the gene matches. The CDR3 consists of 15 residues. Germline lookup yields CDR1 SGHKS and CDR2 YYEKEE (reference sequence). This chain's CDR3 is CASSSAGGRSYEQYF. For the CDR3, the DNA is TGTGCCAGCAGCTCAGCGGGAGGGCGGTCTTACGAGCAGTACTTC.

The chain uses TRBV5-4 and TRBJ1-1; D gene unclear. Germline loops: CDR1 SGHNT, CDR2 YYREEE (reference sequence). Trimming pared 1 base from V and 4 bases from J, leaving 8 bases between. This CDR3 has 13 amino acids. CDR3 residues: CASSLQEGTEAFF. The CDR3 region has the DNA TGTGCCAGCAGCTTGCAAGAGGGCACTGAAGCTTTCTTT.

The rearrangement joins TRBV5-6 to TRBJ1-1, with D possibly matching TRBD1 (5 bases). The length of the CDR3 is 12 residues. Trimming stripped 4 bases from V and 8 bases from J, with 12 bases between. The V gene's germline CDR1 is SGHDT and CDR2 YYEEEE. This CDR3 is CASSPRRTEAFF. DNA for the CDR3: TGTGCCAGCAGCCCCCGACGGACAGAAGCTTTCTTT.

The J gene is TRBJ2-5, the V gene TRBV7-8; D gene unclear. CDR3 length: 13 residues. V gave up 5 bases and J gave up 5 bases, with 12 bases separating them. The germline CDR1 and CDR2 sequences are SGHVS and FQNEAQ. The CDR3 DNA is TGTGCCAGCAGCCCTGGTCCCCCCGAGACCCAGTACTTC. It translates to CASSPGPPETQYF.

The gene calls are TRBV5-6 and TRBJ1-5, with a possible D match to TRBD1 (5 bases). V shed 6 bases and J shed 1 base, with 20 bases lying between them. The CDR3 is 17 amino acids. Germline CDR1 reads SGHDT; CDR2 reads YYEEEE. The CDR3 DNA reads TGTGCCAGCACGTGGGGCCCCGACGGGTGGAGCAATCAGCCCCAGCATTTT. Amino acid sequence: CASTWGPDGWSNQPQHF.

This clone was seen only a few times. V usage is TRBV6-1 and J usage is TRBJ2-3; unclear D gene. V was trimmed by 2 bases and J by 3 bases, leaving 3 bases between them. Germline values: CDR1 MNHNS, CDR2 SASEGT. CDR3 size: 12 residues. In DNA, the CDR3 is TGTGCCAGCAGTGAATTTACAGATACGCAGTATTTT. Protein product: CASSEFTDTQYF.

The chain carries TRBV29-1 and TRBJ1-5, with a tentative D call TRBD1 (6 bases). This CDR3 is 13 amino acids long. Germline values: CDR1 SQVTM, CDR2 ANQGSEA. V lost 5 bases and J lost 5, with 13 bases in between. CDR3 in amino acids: CSVKQGGDQPQHF. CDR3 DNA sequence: TGCAGCGTTAAACAGGGTGGGGATCAGCCCCAGCATTTT. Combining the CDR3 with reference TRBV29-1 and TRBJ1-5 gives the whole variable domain SAVISQKPSRDICQRGTSLTIQCQVDSQVTMMFWYRQQPGQSLTLIATANQGSEATYESGFVIDKFPISRPNLTFSTLTVSNMSPEDSSIYLCSVKQGGDQPQHFGDGTRLSIL.

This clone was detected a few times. The CDR3: CATSRDLEGASEQFF. In DNA, the CDR3 is TGTGCCACCAGCAGAGATCTGGAGGGGGCTAGTGAGCAGTTCTTC. The gene calls are TRBV15 and TRBJ2-1; D perhaps matches TRBD1 (7 bases). V lost 0 bases and J 9 bases, leaving 15 bases between the germline ends. The CDR3 has 15 amino acids. Germline lookup yields CDR1 LNHNV and CDR2 YYDKDF (reference sequence).

DNA for the CDR3: TGTGCCAGCAGCCAAACTAGCCTCGGCGGGGAGCTGTTTTTT. Translated: CASSQTSLGGELFF. This rearrangement joins TRBV2 to TRBJ2-2; D is possibly TRBD2 (6 bases). This CDR3 region has 14 residues. Trimming removed 6 bases at V and 7 bases at J, with 15 bases between. Germline V gene lookup returns CDR1 SNHLY and CDR2 FYNNEI.

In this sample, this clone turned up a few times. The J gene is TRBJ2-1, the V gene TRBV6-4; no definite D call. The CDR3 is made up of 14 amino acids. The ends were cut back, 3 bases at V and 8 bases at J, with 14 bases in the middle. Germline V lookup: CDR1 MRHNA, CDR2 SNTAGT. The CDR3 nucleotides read TGTGCCAGCAGTGAGGACCCCCTAGGACATGAGCAGTTCTTC. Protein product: CASSEDPLGHEQFF.

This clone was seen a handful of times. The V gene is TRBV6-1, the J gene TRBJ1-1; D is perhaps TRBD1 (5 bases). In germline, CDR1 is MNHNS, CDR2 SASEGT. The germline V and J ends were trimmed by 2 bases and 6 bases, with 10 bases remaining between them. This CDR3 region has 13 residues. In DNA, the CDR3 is TGTGCCAGCAGTGAATGGGGGGTCGCTGAAGCTTTCTTT. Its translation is CASSEWGVAEAFF.

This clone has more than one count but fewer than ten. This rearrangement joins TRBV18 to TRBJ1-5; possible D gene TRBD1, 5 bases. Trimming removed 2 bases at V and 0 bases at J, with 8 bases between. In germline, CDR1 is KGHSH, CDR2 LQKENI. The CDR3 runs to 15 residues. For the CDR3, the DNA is TGTGCCAGCTCACCAGCAGGGAATAGCAATCAGCCCCAGCATTTT. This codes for CASSPAGNSNQPQHF.

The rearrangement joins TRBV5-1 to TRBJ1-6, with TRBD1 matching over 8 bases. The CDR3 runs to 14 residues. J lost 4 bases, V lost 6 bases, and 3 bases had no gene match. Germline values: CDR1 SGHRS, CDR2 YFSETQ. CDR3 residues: CASTGQEYNSPLHF. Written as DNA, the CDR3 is TGCGCCAGCACGGGACAGGAGTATAATTCACCCCTCCACTTT.

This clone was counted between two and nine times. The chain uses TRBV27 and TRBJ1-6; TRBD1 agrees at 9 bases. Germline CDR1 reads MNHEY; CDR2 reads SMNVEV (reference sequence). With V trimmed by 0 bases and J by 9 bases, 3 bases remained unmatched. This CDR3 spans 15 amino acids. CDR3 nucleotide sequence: TGTGCCAGCAGTTTATCTAGGACAGGGGTTTCACCCCTCCACTTT. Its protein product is CASSLSRTGVSPLHF.

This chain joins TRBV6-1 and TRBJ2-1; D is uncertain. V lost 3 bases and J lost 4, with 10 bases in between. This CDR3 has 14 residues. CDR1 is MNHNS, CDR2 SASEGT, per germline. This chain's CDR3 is CASSDNSPYNEQFF. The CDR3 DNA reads TGTGCCAGCAGTGATAACAGTCCGTACAATGAGCAGTTCTTC.

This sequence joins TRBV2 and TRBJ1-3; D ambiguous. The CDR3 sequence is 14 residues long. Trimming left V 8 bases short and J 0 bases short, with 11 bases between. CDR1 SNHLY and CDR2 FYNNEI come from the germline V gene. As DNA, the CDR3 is TGTGCCAGCTCGGGGTCGAACTCTGGAAACACCATATATTTT. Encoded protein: CASSGSNSGNTIYF.

CDR3 loop: CAWRGPATNEKLFF. CDR3 in DNA: TGTGCCTGGAGAGGGCCTGCAACTAATGAAAAACTGTTTTTT. The rearrangement links TRBV30 to TRBJ1-4; D unresolved. The CDR3 sequence is 14 residues long. V lost 3 bases, J lost 0 bases, and 8 bases lay in between. Looked up from germline, CDR1 is GTSNPN and CDR2 is SVGIG (reference sequence).

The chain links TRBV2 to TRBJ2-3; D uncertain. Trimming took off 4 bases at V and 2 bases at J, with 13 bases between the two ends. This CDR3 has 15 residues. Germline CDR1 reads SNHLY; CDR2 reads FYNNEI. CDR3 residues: CASSVALTHTDTQYF. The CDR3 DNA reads TGTGCCAGCAGTGTCGCACTCACCCACACAGATACGCAGTATTTT.

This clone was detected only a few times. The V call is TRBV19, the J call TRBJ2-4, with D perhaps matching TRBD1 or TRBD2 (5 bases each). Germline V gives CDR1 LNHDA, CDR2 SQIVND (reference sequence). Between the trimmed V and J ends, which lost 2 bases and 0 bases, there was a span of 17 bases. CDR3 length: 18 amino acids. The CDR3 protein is CASSILGQRTLAKNIQYF. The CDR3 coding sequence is TGTGCCAGTAGTATATTGGGGCAGCGGACTCTAGCCAAAAACATTCAGTACTTC.

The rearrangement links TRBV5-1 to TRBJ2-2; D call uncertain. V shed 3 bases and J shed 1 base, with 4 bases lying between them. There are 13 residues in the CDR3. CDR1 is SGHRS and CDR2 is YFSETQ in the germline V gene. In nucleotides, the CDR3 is TGCGCCAGCAGCTCAGAGAACACCGGGGAGCTGTTTTTT. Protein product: CASSSENTGELFF.

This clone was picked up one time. The CDR3 DNA reads as TGCGCCAGCAGCCTTCGCTCAAGCACAGATACGCAGTATTTT. Encoded protein: CASSLRSSTDTQYF. The chain couples TRBV5-1 to TRBJ2-3; no reliable D call. The CDR3 has 14 amino acids. Per the germline V gene, CDR1 is SGHRS and CDR2 is YFSETQ. Trimming removed 4 bases from V and 0 bases from J, with 9 bases in between.

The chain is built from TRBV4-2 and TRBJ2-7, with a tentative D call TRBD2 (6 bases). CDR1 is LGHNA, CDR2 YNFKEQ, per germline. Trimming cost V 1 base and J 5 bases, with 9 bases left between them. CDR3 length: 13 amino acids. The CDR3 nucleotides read TGTGCCAGCAGCCAAGGGGGCGGGGACGAGCAGTACTTC. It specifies CASSQGGGDEQYF.

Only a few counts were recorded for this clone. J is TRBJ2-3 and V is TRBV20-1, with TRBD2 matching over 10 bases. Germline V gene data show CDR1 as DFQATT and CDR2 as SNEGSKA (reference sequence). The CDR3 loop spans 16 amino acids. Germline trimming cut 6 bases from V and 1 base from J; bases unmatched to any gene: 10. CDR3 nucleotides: TGCAGTGCAAGTGATAAAAGCGGGAGGGGCACAGATACGCAGTATTTT. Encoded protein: CSASDKSGRGTDTQYF.